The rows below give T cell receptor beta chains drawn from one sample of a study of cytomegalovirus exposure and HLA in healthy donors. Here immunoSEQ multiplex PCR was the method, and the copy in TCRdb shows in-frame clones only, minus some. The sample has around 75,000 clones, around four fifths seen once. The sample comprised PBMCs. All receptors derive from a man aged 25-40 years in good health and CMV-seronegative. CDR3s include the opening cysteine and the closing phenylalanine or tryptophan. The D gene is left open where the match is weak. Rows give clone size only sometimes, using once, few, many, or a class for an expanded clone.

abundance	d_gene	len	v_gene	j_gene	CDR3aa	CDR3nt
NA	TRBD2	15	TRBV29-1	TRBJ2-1	CSVDPPSGGYNEQFF	TGCAGCGTTGACCCGCCTAGCGGGGGTTACAATGAGCAGTTCTTC
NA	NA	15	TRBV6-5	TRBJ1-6	CASSYSGGSNSPLHF	TGTGCCAGCAGTTACTCAGGAGGGTCCAATTCACCCCTCCACTTT
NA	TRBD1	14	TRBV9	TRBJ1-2	CASNGGQGPYGYTF	TGTGCCAGCAACGGGGGACAGGGTCCCTATGGCTACACCTTC
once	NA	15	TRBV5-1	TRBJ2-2	CASRLTTGNTGELFF	TGCGCCAGCAGGTTAACCACAGGGAACACCGGGGAGCTGTTTTTT
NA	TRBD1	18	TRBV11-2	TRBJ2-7	CASSLDPARDRGPYEQYF	TGTGCCAGCAGCTTAGATCCGGCGAGGGACAGGGGTCCCTACGAGCAGTACTTC
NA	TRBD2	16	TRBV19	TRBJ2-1	CASSTLAGSSYNEQFF	TGTGCCAGTAGTACACTAGCGGGAAGCTCCTACAATGAGCAGTTCTTC
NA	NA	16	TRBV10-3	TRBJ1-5	CAISRDSYESNQPQHF	TGTGCCATCAGTAGAGACAGTTACGAGAGCAATCAGCCCCAGCATTTT
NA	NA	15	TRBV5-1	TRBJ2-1	CASIGGTPLYNEQFF	TGCGCCAGCATTGGGGGGACCCCTCTCTACAATGAGCAGTTCTTC
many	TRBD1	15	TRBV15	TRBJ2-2	CATSSGQGRAGELFF	TGTGCCACCAGCAGCGGACAGGGCCGGGCCGGGGAGCTGTTTTTT
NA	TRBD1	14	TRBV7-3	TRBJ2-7	CASSFDRGHREQYF	TGTGCCAGCAGCTTCGACAGGGGGCATAGAGAGCAGTACTTC
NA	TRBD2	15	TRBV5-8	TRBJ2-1	CASSYRGGRGNEQFF	TGTGCCAGCAGCTACCGGGGGGGTAGGGGCAATGAGCAGTTCTTC
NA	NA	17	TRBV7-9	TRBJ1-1	CASSYPTGGGVNTEAFF	TGTGCCAGCAGCTACCCAACGGGGGGGGGTGTGAACACTGAAGCTTTCTTT
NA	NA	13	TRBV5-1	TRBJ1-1	CASSWAGLTEAFF	TGCGCCAGCAGCTGGGCGGGGCTCACTGAAGCTTTCTTT
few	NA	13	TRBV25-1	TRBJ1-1	CASSGQQNTEAFF	TGTGCCAGCAGTGGTCAACAGAACACTGAAGCTTTCTTT
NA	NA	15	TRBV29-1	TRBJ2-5	CSVDQQGLKVETQYF	TGCAGCGTTGATCAGCAGGGTCTTAAAGTGGAGACCCAGTACTTC
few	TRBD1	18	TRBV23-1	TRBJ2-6	CAGKSEGGMVSGANVLTF	TGCGCCGGGAAAAGTGAAGGGGGCATGGTCTCTGGGGCCAACGTCCTGACTTTC
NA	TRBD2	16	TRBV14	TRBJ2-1	CASSPELIGRAKEQFF	TGTGCCAGCAGCCCAGAGCTAATCGGGAGGGCGAAGGAGCAGTTCTTC
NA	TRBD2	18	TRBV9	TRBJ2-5	CASSVGGGLAGGQETQYF	TGTGCCAGCAGCGTAGGGGGAGGACTAGCGGGGGGCCAAGAGACCCAGTACTTC
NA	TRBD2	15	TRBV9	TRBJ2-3	CASSLSSGRVDTQYF	TGTGCCAGCAGCCTTTCTAGCGGGAGAGTAGATACGCAGTATTTT
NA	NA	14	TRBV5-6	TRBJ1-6	CASSSDRGNSPLHF	TGTGCCAGCAGCTCAGACCGGGGAAATTCACCCCTCCACTTT
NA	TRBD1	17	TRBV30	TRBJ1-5	CAWSVNRGPWINQPQHF	TGTGCCTGGAGTGTGAACAGGGGACCATGGATCAATCAGCCCCAGCATTTT
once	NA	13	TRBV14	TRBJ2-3	CASSQSSEDAQYF	TGTGCCAGCAGCCAATCGTCGGAGGATGCGCAGTATTTT